The 21 T cell receptor beta chains below all came from one sample that was sequenced in a study of blood T cell repertoires in COVID-19. Method: immunoSEQ multiplex PCR; TCRdb's copy keeps in-frame clones and lacks some. The sample shows hundreds of thousands of clones, roughly nine tenths of them seen only once. Material for sequencing was peripheral blood. These receptor sequences come from a woman in her twenties or thirties with COVID-19, enrolled during active disease.

The chain has TRBV19 and TRBJ2-3; 7 bases agree with TRBD2. This CDR3 has 16 amino acids. CDR1 LNHDA and CDR2 SQIVND come from the germline V gene (reference sequence). The V and J ends lost 3 bases and 4 bases, in that order; junction bases with no gene match: 10. The DNA of the CDR3 is TGTGCCAGTAGTATCTTCACGGGGGGACTGGCAGATACGCAGTATTTT. Protein sequence: CASSIFTGGLADTQYF.

The gene calls are TRBV6-5 and TRBJ1-2; 8 positions match TRBD1. Looked up from germline, CDR1 is MNHEY and CDR2 is SVGAGI. J lost 4 bases, V lost 4 bases, and 8 bases had no gene match. This CDR3 has 15 amino acids. This CDR3 reads CASSSTDRGPYGYTF. The CDR3 nucleotides read TGTGCCAGCAGTTCTACTGACAGGGGCCCCTATGGCTACACCTTC.

The rearrangement joins TRBV10-2 to TRBJ1-6, with a weak D call TRBD1 (6 bases). From germline, CDR1 is WSHSY and CDR2 SAAADI. The germline V and J ends were trimmed by 6 bases and 5 bases, with 8 bases remaining between them. This CDR3 is 13 amino acids long. The CDR3 region is CASSGQNNSPLHF. CDR3 bases: TGCGCCAGCAGCGGACAGAATAATTCACCCCTCCACTTT.

The rearrangement links TRBV28 to TRBJ1-2; 7 bases match TRBD1. CDR1 MDHEN and CDR2 SYDVKM come from the germline V gene. The CDR3 loop spans 16 amino acids. V was pared by 7 bases and J by 5 bases, with 16 bases of the junction left unmatched. CDR3 residues: CASTSVGQPRFYGYTF. In DNA form, the CDR3 reads TGTGCCAGCACCTCCGTGGGACAGCCCAGGTTTTATGGCTACACCTTC.

The chain employs TRBV7-2 and TRBJ1-5; 7 nucleotides align to TRBD1. Germline CDR1 reads SGHTA; CDR2 reads FQGNSA. The junction had 5 bases not matched to a gene; V was cut back by 1 base and J by 5 bases. This CDR3 has 15 amino acids. CDR3 coding DNA: TGTGCCAGCAGCTTAGTTGACAGGGTCGATCAGCCCCAGCATTTT. Encoded protein: CASSLVDRVDQPQHF.

The chain employs TRBV5-6 and TRBJ2-7, with D perhaps matching TRBD1 (6 bases). The germline V gene encodes CDR1 SGHDT and CDR2 YYEEEE. This CDR3 has 15 residues. The CDR3 bases are TGTGACTCTAAGGTCGTCAGGGGCCCCTCCTACGAGCAGTACGTC. Translation: CDSKVVRGPSYEQYV.

This chain uses TRBV11-2 with TRBJ2-3, with 10 bases identical to TRBD2. The germline V gene has CDR1 SGHAT and CDR2 FQNNGV. The V gene end was trimmed by 2 bases and the J gene end by 2 bases; junction bases not matched to a gene: 7. This CDR3 has 17 residues. The CDR3 DNA is TGTGCCAGCAGCTTAACCGGGACTAGCGCCTTCACAGATACGCAGTATTTT. This codes for CASSLTGTSAFTDTQYF.

The chain joins TRBV6-5 to TRBJ1-2; TRBD1 is a possible D gene (5 bases). Germline CDR1 is MNHEY and CDR2 is SVGAGI. Trimming pared 4 bases from V and 8 bases from J, leaving 14 bases between. The CDR3 consists of 13 residues. Here the CDR3 reads CASSWGQGKGYTF. The CDR3 DNA is TGTGCCAGCAGTTGGGGCCAGGGAAAGGGCTACACCTTC.

This clone is a singleton in its sample. The CDR3 DNA follows: TGTGCCAGTAGAGATCCACTCAGGGGCAATCAGCCCCAGCATTTT. It specifies CASRDPLRGNQPQHF. The J gene is TRBJ1-5, the V gene TRBV19; D is perhaps TRBD1 (5 bases). Trimming removed 6 bases at V and 2 bases at J, with 14 bases between. Germline values: CDR1 LNHDA, CDR2 SQIVND (reference sequence). The CDR3 is 15 residues long.

The rearrangement joins TRBV6-5 to TRBJ1-1; TRBD1 is a possible D gene (6 bases). The CDR3 runs to 15 residues. Germline-derived CDR1 and CDR2 are MNHEY and SVGAGI. The ends were cut back, 6 bases at V and 4 bases at J, with 18 bases in the middle. As DNA, the CDR3 is TGTGCCAGCAGACATCTGTGGGGGGGGGCCACTGAAGCTTTCTTT. As protein: CASRHLWGGATEAFF.

The chain recombines TRBV6-1 with TRBJ1-1; D is unresolved. Germline CDR1 reads MNHNS; CDR2 reads SASEGT. CDR3 length: 12 amino acids. Trimming shortened V by 1 base and J by 7 bases, and 7 bases separated the two germline ends. DNA for the CDR3: TGTGCCAGCAGTGAAGGGCTCCTTGAAGCTTTCTTT. Its translation is CASSEGLLEAFF.

The gene calls are TRBV5-5 and TRBJ1-4; D is uncertain. V lost 0 bases and J 8 bases, leaving 11 bases between the germline ends. The CDR3 is made up of 14 amino acids. Germline CDR1 and CDR2: SGHKS and YYEKEE (reference sequence). CDR3 region: CASSLGRGGEKLFF. CDR3 coding DNA: TGTGCCAGCAGCTTGGGGCGGGGTGGGGAAAAACTGTTTTTT.

A single count supports this clone. The chain has TRBV6-2 or TRBV6-3 and TRBJ2-5, with 9 bases matching TRBD1. CDR1 is MNHEY, CDR2 SVGEGT, per germline. The CDR3 is 15 residues long. With 6 bases clipped from V and 5 bases from J, the junction kept 10 bases outside the gene matches. CDR3 coding DNA: TGTGCCAGCAGACCTACCGGGACAGGGCAGGAGACCCAGTACTTC. It translates to CASRPTGTGQETQYF.

This chain links TRBV10-3 with TRBJ1-2; maybe TRBD1 (6 bases). CDR1 is ENHRY and CDR2 is SYGVKD in the germline V gene. This CDR3 is built from 14 residues. The V end lost 4 bases, the J end lost 2 bases, and 11 bases lay between the germline ends. Written as DNA, the CDR3 is TGTGCCATCAGTGCCGACAGGCACAACTATGGCTACACCTTC. Translating gives CAISADRHNYGYTF.

Only one count was recorded for this clone. The rearrangement joins TRBV6-2 or TRBV6-3 to TRBJ2-3, with TRBD2 as a possible D gene (6 bases). Germline CDR1 is MNHEY and CDR2 is SVGEGT. CDR3 length equals 16 residues. Trimming took off 1 base at V and 0 bases at J, with 11 bases between the two ends. The CDR3 DNA sequence: TGTGCCAGCAGTTACTTTCTAGCGACTAGCACAGATACGCAGTATTTT. This sequence encodes CASSYFLATSTDTQYF.

The V gene is TRBV10-3, the J gene TRBJ1-5; 7 bases are a match to TRBD1. V lost 3 bases and J lost 5; bases outside the gene matches: 10. The CDR3 contains 16 residues. Per the germline V gene, CDR1 is ENHRY and CDR2 is SYGVKD. CDR3 amino acids: CAISDLGGGPDQPQHF. For the CDR3, the DNA is TGTGCCATCAGTGACCTCGGAGGGGGCCCCGATCAGCCCCAGCATTTT.

V and J are TRBV9 and TRBJ2-2; D remains ambiguous. The germline V gene encodes CDR1 SGDLS and CDR2 YYNGEE. The CDR3 covers 13 residues. Between the trimmed V and J ends, which lost 2 bases and 1 base, there was a span of 3 bases. In DNA form, the CDR3 reads TGTGCCAGCAGCGTCAAGAACACCGGGGAGCTGTTTTTT. This codes for CASSVKNTGELFF.

The chain employs TRBV29-1 and TRBJ2-5; D is unclear. V shed 7 bases and J shed 0 bases, with 9 bases lying between them. This CDR3 is built from 12 residues. Germline loops: CDR1 SQVTM, CDR2 ANQGSEA. The CDR3: CSGQDNQETQYF. Here the CDR3 DNA reads TGCAGCGGCCAAGACAACCAAGAGACCCAGTACTTC.

The CDR3 here is CASSQVRGTSGSNEQFF. CDR3 bases: TGTGCCAGCAGCCAAGTCCGGGGGACTAGCGGTAGCAATGAGCAGTTCTTC. The J gene is TRBJ2-1, the V gene TRBV4-2, with 11 bases fitting TRBD2. This CDR3 spans 17 amino acids. J gave up 6 bases and V 1 base, and 8 bases lay outside the gene matches. Per germline, CDR1 LGHNA and CDR2 YNFKEQ.

The count of this clone is one. This chain uses TRBV10-3 with TRBJ1-1; possible D gene TRBD1, 5 bases. The germline V gene has CDR1 ENHRY and CDR2 SYGVKD. With 6 bases removed from V and 1 base from J, the gap between germline ends came to 15 bases. This CDR3 region has 15 residues. CDR3 loop: CAIRRGSEGNTEAFF. The CDR3 region has the DNA TGTGCCATCAGACGGGGGTCGGAGGGGAACACTGAAGCTTTCTTT.

This chain uses TRBV6-1 with TRBJ2-3, with 9 bases lining up with TRBD2. Germline lookup yields CDR1 MNHNS and CDR2 SASEGT. CDR3 length: 16 amino acids. J gave up 4 bases and V 2 bases, and 7 bases lay outside the gene matches. The CDR3 DNA follows: TGTGCCAGCAGTGAAACGATGCGGGGGGGGTCAGATACGCAGTATTTT. Amino acid sequence: CASSETMRGGSDTQYF.